A single sample gave rise to the 9 T cell receptor beta chains below, sequenced in a study of blood T cells in healthy people across ages. Through a sample-barcoded 5' primer and a J-beta primer mix, a second PCR was run for roughly 6 to 11 cycles. TCRdb called the 5' RACE reads again in MiXCR, with one record for every CDR3 protein. The sample carries approximately 960,000 distinct CDR3 sequences, roughly 28% recorded once. These same records also appear under a second study, on T cells of mothers and their children.

The sample comprised blood. The receptor source for this set is a woman aged 40 to 50 in good health.

The chain employs TRBV7-9 and TRBJ1-2, with D maybe TRBD1 (6 bases). Germline V CDR1 and CDR2: SEHNR, FQNEAQ (reference sequence). Trimming left V 8 bases short and J 6 bases short, with 16 bases between. This CDR3 contains 13 residues. CDR3 sequence: CASGSTGLHGYTF. In DNA, the CDR3 is TGTGCCAGCGGCTCTACAGGGCTGCATGGCTACACCTTC. Together with reference TRBV7-9 and TRBJ1-2, the CDR3 gives the full variable domain: DTGVSQNPRHKITKRGQNVTFRCDPISEHNRLYWYRQTLGQGPEFLTYFQNEAQLEKSRLLSDRFSAERPKGSFSTLEIQRTEQGDSAMYLCASGSTGLHGYTFGSGTRLTVV.

The genes are TRBV12-3 or TRBV12-4 and TRBJ2-4; 10 positions match TRBD2. V lost 9 bases and J lost 13; bases outside the gene matches: 15. The CDR3 consists of 14 residues. The CDR3 protein is CASKSGGAMHEQYF. The CDR3 nucleotides are TGTGCCAGTAAGAGCGGGGGGGCCATGCATGAGCAGTACTTC.

V gene TRBV5-6 combines with J gene TRBJ2-7, with 9 bases identical to TRBD1. Germline CDR1 SGHDT, CDR2 YYEEEE. V lost 2 bases and J lost 3; bases outside the gene matches: 3. CDR3 length: 14 residues. The chain's CDR3 is CASSFGDRVYEQYF. CDR3 DNA: TGTGCCAGCAGCTTTGGGGACAGGGTCTACGAGCAGTACTTC. The variable domain in full, completed from reference TRBV5-6 and TRBJ2-7, reads DAGVTQSPTHLIKTRGQQVTLRCSPKSGHDTVSWYQQALGQGPQFIFQYYEEEERQRGNFPDRFSGHQFPNYSSELNVNALLLGDSALYLCASSFGDRVYEQYFGPGTRLTVT.

This clonotype came up once. Possible read error: a much larger clone is one base away. The genes are TRBV6-2 or TRBV6-3 and TRBJ2-5; D gene ambiguous. The CDR3 has 14 residues. The germline V gene has CDR1 MNHEY and CDR2 SVGEGT. Here the CDR3 DNA reads TGTGCCGGCAGTCCTCTAGGGAACCAAGAGACCCAGTACTTC. This translates into CAGSPLGNQETQYF.

V usage is TRBV5-6 and J usage is TRBJ2-4, with 7 bases identical to TRBD1. The CDR3 has 12 residues. The V gene end was trimmed by 1 base and the J gene end by 14 bases; junction bases not matched to a gene: 6. Germline lookup yields CDR1 SGHDT and CDR2 YYEEEE. The CDR3 bases are TGTGCCAGCAGCTTGTATCAGGGGGAAAAGTACTTC. The encoded protein is CASSLYQGEKYF.

This clonotype came up many times. The chain links TRBV7-2 to TRBJ2-7; 10 nucleotides match TRBD2. J was trimmed by 3 bases and V by 0 bases; bases with no gene match: 8. The germline CDR1 and CDR2 sequences are SGHTA and FQGNSA. This CDR3 contains 17 residues. CDR3 bases: TGTGCCAGCAGCTTAGCGGTTAGCGGGGGGCCGAGCTACGAGCAGTACTTC. Its translation: CASSLAVSGGPSYEQYF.

This clonotype was recorded many times. This chain connects TRBV20-1 to TRBJ2-7, with TRBD1 matching over 7 bases. Trimming cost V 0 bases and J 3 bases; bases outside gene matches: 20. The CDR3 contains 19 residues. The V gene's germline CDR1 is DFQATT and CDR2 SNEGSKA (reference sequence). Written as DNA, the CDR3 is TGCAGTGCTAGAGATCTTTCAGCGAGGCGACAGGGTGTATTCTACGAGCAGTACTTC. Its translation is CSARDLSARRQGVFYEQYF.

The chain links TRBV7-9 to TRBJ1-1, with D possibly TRBD1 on 5 matching bases. V lost 4 bases to trimming and J lost 4 bases, with 10 bases between them. The germline CDR1 and CDR2 sequences are SEHNR and FQNEAQ (reference sequence). The CDR3 sequence is 13 residues long. In nucleotides, the CDR3 is TGTGCCAGCAGCTCGAACACAGGCACTGAAGCTTTCTTT. As protein: CASSSNTGTEAFF.

This clonotype was counted many times. The chain recombines TRBV29-1 with TRBJ2-1; 9 nucleotides line up with TRBD2. Germline values: CDR1 SQVTM, CDR2 ANQGSEA. The CDR3 sequence is 14 residues long. J was trimmed by 9 bases and V by 7 bases; bases with no gene match: 13. CDR3 sequence (DNA): TGCAGCGGACTGACTAGCGGTCGGTCCGGTGAGCAGTTCTTC. Its protein is CSGLTSGRSGEQFF.